This record looks at one T cell receptor (beta chain) sequence and its context. Its specificity is not known. The germline gene is not matched at one end of the junction; a read error may be the cause. The data stem from a study of tumor-infiltrating lymphocytes in primary liver carcinoma. Study-level results: A significantly higher top-250-clone fraction was found in tumors than in blood (p = 0.039). The study found only about 7.5-25% of top clones in all five tumor regions.

Co-extraction of RNA and DNA was performed on roughly 17-32 mg of unsorted bulk tissue. The CDR3 runs 13 residues. Germline CDR1 is LGHNA and CDR2 is YSLEER. Constant-region priming of roughly 500 ng total RNA yielded TCR beta cDNA. Modified slightly, ARM-PCR produced TCR beta libraries over three nested multiplex PCR rounds. Both of the initial two PCR rounds ran for about 11 cycles and employed TRBV1-TRBV30 forward primers alongside a C-beta reverse primer. TCRdb reprocessed the multiplex PCR reads via MiXCR and lists one record per CDR3 protein. Here the sample spans about 200,000 distinct CDR3 sequences, 70% to 90% being singletons.

Sequenced material: tumor tissue from primary liver carcinoma. The clonotype was recovered from a man aged 40-49 years with primary liver carcinoma and hepatitis B virus infection. The chain joins TRBV4-3 to TRBJ1-1; D is unclear. The CDR3 loop reads CASIRYMNTEAFF. CDR3 DNA sequence: TGCGCTAGCATCCGATACATGAACACTGAAGCTTTCTTT.